This T cell receptor beta chain emerged from a study of tumor and adjacent non-tumor tissue in lung cancer. Study-wide results and caveats: Patients with more diverse tumor TCRs had worse survival.

The CDR3 consists of 13 residues. CDR1 is DFQATT, CDR2 SNEGSKA, per germline (reference sequence). Turning to this clonotype: Its antigen is not identified. A much larger clone sits a single nucleotide away, making a read error possible.

No cell sorting was done before RNA was extracted from the tissue. A modified ARM-PCR protocol with three rounds of nested PCR amplified TCRbeta. TCRdb ran MiXCR on the multiplex PCR reads and lists one entry per CDR3 protein. The table has more than 60,000 distinct CDR3 sequences, more than 60% seen once. Sequencing input: lung tumor tissue. The source of this sequence is a woman in her fifties or sixties with non-small cell lung cancer. V usage is TRBV20-1 and J usage is TRBJ2-7, with unresolved D. The CDR3 nucleotides are TGCATTGCCGATGACCCTATCCCGAACGAGCAGTACTTC. Translating it yields CIADDPIPNEQYF.